The entry below gives a single TCR beta chain sequence along with its context. What it recognizes is unknown. This specimen belongs to a study of T cells expressing NK-cell markers. Study overall: Serological testing identified most of the eight sequenced donors as HCMV-seropositive and one as seronegative. General observations from the study: Unclear, still, was the HCMV specificity of the expanded NKG2C+ T cell clones.

TCRdb reprocessed the 5' RACE reads; each CDR3 protein has one entry and no DNA is given. This sample carries 300,000 or so distinct CDR3 sequences, with roughly 4.2% going to the ten biggest clones. This clonotype originated in a woman between 18 and 70 years old in good health. Sequenced: blood T cells: a sorted CD56 or NKG2C T cell subset, CD4+ or CD8+ T cells, or bulk PBMC T cells (not recorded which).

CDR3 sequence: CASSPGQGASNEKLFF. This chain joins TRBV27 and TRBJ1-4; TCRdb names TRBD1, which stays unverified in the absence of DNA. Germline V gene sequence: CDR1 MNHEY, CDR2 SMNVEV (reference sequence). This CDR3 has 16 amino acids.